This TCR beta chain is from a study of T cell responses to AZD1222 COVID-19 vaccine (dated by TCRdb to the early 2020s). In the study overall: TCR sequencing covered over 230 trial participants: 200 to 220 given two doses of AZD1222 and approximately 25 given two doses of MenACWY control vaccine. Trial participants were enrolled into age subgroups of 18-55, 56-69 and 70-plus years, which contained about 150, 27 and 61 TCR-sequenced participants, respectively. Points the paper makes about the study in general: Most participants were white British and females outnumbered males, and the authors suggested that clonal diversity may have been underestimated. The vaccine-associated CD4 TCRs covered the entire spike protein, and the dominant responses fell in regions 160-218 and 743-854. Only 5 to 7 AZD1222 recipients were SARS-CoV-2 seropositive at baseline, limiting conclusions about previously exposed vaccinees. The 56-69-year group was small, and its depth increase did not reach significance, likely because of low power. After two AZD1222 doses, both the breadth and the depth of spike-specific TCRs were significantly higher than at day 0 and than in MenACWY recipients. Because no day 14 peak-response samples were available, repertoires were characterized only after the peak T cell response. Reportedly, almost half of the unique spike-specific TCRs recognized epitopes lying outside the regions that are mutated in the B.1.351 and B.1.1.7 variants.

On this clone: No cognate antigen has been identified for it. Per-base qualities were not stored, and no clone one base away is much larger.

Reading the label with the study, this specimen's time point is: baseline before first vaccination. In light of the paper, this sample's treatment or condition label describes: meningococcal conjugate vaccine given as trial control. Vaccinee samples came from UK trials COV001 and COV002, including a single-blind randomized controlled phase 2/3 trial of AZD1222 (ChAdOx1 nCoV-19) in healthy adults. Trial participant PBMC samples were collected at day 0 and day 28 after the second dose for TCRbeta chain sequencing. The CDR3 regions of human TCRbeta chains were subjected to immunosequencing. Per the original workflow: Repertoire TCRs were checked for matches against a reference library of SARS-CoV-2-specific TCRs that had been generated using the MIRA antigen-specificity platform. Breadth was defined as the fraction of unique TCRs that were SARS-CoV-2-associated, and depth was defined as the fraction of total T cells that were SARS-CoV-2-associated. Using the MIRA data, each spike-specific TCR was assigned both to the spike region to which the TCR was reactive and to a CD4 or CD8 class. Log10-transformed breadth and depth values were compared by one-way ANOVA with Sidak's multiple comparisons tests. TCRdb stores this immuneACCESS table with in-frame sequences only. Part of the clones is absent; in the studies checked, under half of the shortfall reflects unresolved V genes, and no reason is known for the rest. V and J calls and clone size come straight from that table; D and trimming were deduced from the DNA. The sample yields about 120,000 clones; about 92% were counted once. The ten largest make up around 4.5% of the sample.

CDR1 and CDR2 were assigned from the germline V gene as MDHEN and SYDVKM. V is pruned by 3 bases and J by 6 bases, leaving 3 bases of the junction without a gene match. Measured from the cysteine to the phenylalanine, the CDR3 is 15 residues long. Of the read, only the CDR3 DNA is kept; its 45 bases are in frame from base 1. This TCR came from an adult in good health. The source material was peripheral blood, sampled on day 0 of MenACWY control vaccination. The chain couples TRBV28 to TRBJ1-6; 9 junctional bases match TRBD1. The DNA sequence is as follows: TGTGCCAGCAGTTTCGGGACAGGGTTTAATTCACCCCTCCACTTT. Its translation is CASSFGTGFNSPLHF.